Listed below are T cell receptor beta chains from one sample, sequenced in a study of glioma-infiltrating T cells. TCRdb processed the multiplex PCR reads anew with MiXCR; each CDR3 protein has one entry. The sample has about 140,000 distinct CDR3 sequences; 30% to 40% are singletons. Sequencing was performed on glioma tissue, nonneoplastic brain tissue, or PBMCs (not recorded which). The receptors shown here come from a human donor with low-grade glioma or glioblastoma, undergoing nonglioma brain surgery, or in good health (not recorded which). CDR3s include the opening cysteine and the closing phenylalanine or tryptophan. Each record gives: clone size, J gene, CDR3 length, D gene, V gene, CDR3 DNA, CDR3 protein. D genes are given only for firm matches. Clone size is given for some rows only: seen once, a few or many times, or a class if the clone is expanded.

>-|TRBJ2-1|13|TRBD2|TRBV20-1
TGCAGTGCTAGCACTAGCGGCTACAATGAGCAGTTCTTC
CSASTSGYNEQFF
>-|TRBJ1-1|15|-|TRBV7-2
TGTGCCAGCAGCTTAGGAGGGGGGGGGAACACTGAAGCTTTCTTT
CASSLGGGGNTEAFF
>-|TRBJ2-5|15|-|TRBV7-2
TGTGCCCGCAGCTTTGTAGCGGCGTACCAAGAGACCCAGTACTTC
CARSFVAAYQETQYF
>-|TRBJ2-1|11|-|TRBV7-2
TGTGCCAGCACCTTCGGCAATGAGCAGTTCTTC
CASTFGNEQFF
>-|TRBJ2-3|18|TRBD2|TRBV4-3
TGCGCCAGCAGCCAAGAGCCCCGTCTAGCGGGGAGCACAGATACGCAGTATTTT
CASSQEPRLAGSTDTQYF
>few|TRBJ2-1|13|-|TRBV20-1
TGCAGTGCCCCGACTTACGTTCGCAATGAGCAGTTCTTC
CSAPTYVRNEQFF
>-|TRBJ2-3|16|-|TRBV6-6
TGTGCCAGCAGTGAGTCAGGGGTAGTTAGCACAGATACGCAGTATTTT
CASSESGVVSTDTQYF
>-|TRBJ2-5|13|-|TRBV12-3/TRBV12-4
TGTGCCAGCAGTTTAGGCCTGCTAGAGACCCAGTACTTC
CASSLGLLETQYF
>-|TRBJ1-6|14|-|TRBV7-2
TGTGCCAGCAGCTCCCCGGGTCCTTATTCACCCCTCCACTTT
CASSSPGPYSPLHF
>-|TRBJ1-1|13|-|TRBV12-3/TRBV12-4
TGTGCCAGCAGTGTAGACAGTTACACTGAAGCTTTCTTT
CASSVDSYTEAFF
>few|TRBJ2-4|14|TRBD1|TRBV20-1
TGCAGTGCCAGGACCGGGACAGGGGAAAACATTCAGTACTTC
CSARTGTGENIQYF
>-|TRBJ2-2|13|TRBD2|TRBV28
TGTGCCAACTCCGGGACTAGTACCGGGGAGCTGTTTTTT
CANSGTSTGELFF
>few|TRBJ1-1|13|-|TRBV4-2
TGTGCCAGCAGCCAAGCGGGGAACACTGAAGCTTTCTTT
CASSQAGNTEAFF
>-|TRBJ2-1|15|TRBD2|TRBV20-1
TGCAGTACTGCTAGGACTAGCGGGGGCGGGAATGAGCAGTTCTTC
CSTARTSGGGNEQFF
>-|TRBJ2-1|18|TRBD2|TRBV6-2/TRBV6-3
TGTGCCAGCAGTTCCCGCGGGACTAGCACCCAGTGGGGGAATGAGCAGTTCTTC
CASSSRGTSTQWGNEQFF
>-|TRBJ1-1|16|TRBD1|TRBV6-1
TGTGCCAGCAGTGCGTCAGCCGGGACAGCCCCTACTGAAGCTTTCTTT
CASSASAGTAPTEAFF
>once|TRBJ2-5|16|-|TRBV4-2
TGTGCCAGCAGCTTAGGTCGGACAGTAAATCAAGAGACCCAGTACTTC
CASSLGRTVNQETQYF
>few|TRBJ2-1|12|TRBD2|TRBV7-2
TGTGCCAGCAGCTTAGGGACTAGGGGGCAGTTCTTC
CASSLGTRGQFF
>-|TRBJ2-5|14|-|TRBV7-9
TGTGCCAGCAGCTCTTTGGGACTGCAAGAGACCCAGTACTTC
CASSSLGLQETQYF
>many|TRBJ1-1|12|-|TRBV28
TGTGCCAGCAATATTATGAACACTGAAGCTTTCTTT
CASNIMNTEAFF
>-|TRBJ2-1|15|TRBD2|TRBV4-1
TGCGCCAGCAGCCAAGATCGTCTAGCGGTGAATGAGCAGTTCTTC
CASSQDRLAVNEQFF
>-|TRBJ1-1|15|-|TRBV28
TGTGCCAGCAGTTTGTGGCGTCAGATAAACACTGAAGCTTTCTTT
CASSLWRQINTEAFF
>few|TRBJ1-5|14|-|TRBV28
TGTGCCAGCACCGAAGGGGGAGAGAATCAGCCCCAGCATTTT
CASTEGGENQPQHF
>-|TRBJ2-1|15|TRBD2|TRBV7-2
TGTGCCAGCAGCTTAATGCGGGGGGGCTCCAATGAGCAGTTCTTC
CASSLMRGGSNEQFF
>-|TRBJ2-7|15|TRBD1|TRBV2
TGTGCCGGCAGGGGAACCCTGGACAGGGACTACGAGCAGTACTTC
CAGRGTLDRDYEQYF
>-|TRBJ1-1|14|TRBD1|TRBV6-2/TRBV6-3
TGTGCCAGCAGTTACCACAGGGGGAAGTTGGAAGCTTTCTTT
CASSYHRGKLEAFF
>-|TRBJ2-1|15|TRBD2|TRBV2
TGTGCCAGCTCAGAATGGGCTAGCGGGAACAATGAGCAGTTCTTC
CASSEWASGNNEQFF
>few|TRBJ2-5|14|-|TRBV7-2
TGTGCCAGCAGCCCGGACCGGGTTGGGGGGACCCAGTACTTC
CASSPDRVGGTQYF
>-|TRBJ1-2|14|-|TRBV20-1
TGCAGTGCGATAGACATCCTAACTCTCACAAGCTACACCTTC
CSAIDILTLTSYTF
>-|TRBJ2-3|19|-|TRBV27
TGTGCCAGCAGTTTAACCGCTAGGAGCGGGCTGATCAGCACAGATACGCAGTATTTT
CASSLTARSGLISTDTQYF
>-|TRBJ2-3|14|-|TRBV10-3
TGTGCCATCAGTTGGCAGGGTGGTACAGATACGCAGTATTTT
CAISWQGGTDTQYF
>-|TRBJ1-1|14|-|TRBV20-1
TGCAGTGCCAGCTCAGGGGACCTGAACACTGAAGCTTTCTTT
CSASSGDLNTEAFF
>-|TRBJ2-7|15|-|TRBV6-4
TGTGCCAGCAGTGCCCATGCGGGGGCCTCCTACGAGCAGTACTTC
CASSAHAGASYEQYF
>few|TRBJ2-1|14|-|TRBV27
TGTGCCAGCAGTGTCAGGTGGCCCTACAATGAGCAGTTCTTC
CASSVRWPYNEQFF
>-|TRBJ2-2|13|-|TRBV25-1
TGTGCCAGCAGTCGACAAATTCGGGGGGAGCTGTTTTTT
CASSRQIRGELFF
>few|TRBJ2-1|16|-|TRBV27
TGTGCCAGCAGCCACGATCTGGAAGGCCCCTACAATGAGCAGTTCTTC
CASSHDLEGPYNEQFF
>-|TRBJ2-3|12|-|TRBV20-1
TGCAGTGCTGCTACGGCGGCGGATACGCAGTATTTT
CSAATAADTQYF
>once|TRBJ2-1|16|TRBD2|TRBV27
TGTGCCAGCAGTTTGGGAGCGGGAGGGCCGTTCTATGAGCAGTTCTTC
CASSLGAGGPFYEQFF
>-|TRBJ2-2|16|TRBD1|TRBV4-1
TGCGCCAGCTCTCGGACAGGGCCCTCCGACACCGGGGAGCTGTTTTTT
CASSRTGPSDTGELFF
>-|TRBJ1-1|14|TRBD1|TRBV18
TGTGCCAGCCGCCGGGACAGACTGAACACTGAAGCTTTCTTT
CASRRDRLNTEAFF
>-|TRBJ2-7|14|TRBD1|TRBV2
TGTGCCAGCAGTGAAGACAGGGGGTGGTACGAGCAGTACTTC
CASSEDRGWYEQYF
>-|TRBJ2-7|19|TRBD2|TRBV4-3
TGCGCCAGCAGCCAAGATCGGACTAGCGGGAGAGGAAGGGTCTACGAGCAGTACTTC
CASSQDRTSGRGRVYEQYF
>few|TRBJ2-5|12|-|TRBV20-1
TGCAGTGCTAGGACAGCCCAAGAGACCCAGTACTTC
CSARTAQETQYF
>-|TRBJ1-1|18|TRBD1|TRBV27
TGTGCCAGCAGTTTTCGGGTTCGACAGGGGGTAATGAACACTGAAGCTTTCTTT
CASSFRVRQGVMNTEAFF